A single sample gave rise to the 2 T cell receptor beta chains below, sequenced in a study of T-cell memory formation after mild COVID-19. TCRdb re-called the 5' RACE reads through MiXCR, storing one row per CDR3 protein. Among about 350,000 distinct CDR3 sequences listed, roughly 15% were seen once. The sequenced sample was PBMCs or a T cell subset sorted from them (not recorded which). These receptors were taken from a man between 18 and 35 years old who had mild COVID-19 (a few samples of this study predate the infection). Cell type and time point are not known.

This sequence joins TRBV9 and TRBJ1-1; TRBD1 is a possible D gene (6 bases). Germline CDR1 reads SGDLS; CDR2 reads YYNGEE. The CDR3 spans 13 residues. Trimming removed 1 base at V and 5 bases at J, with 9 bases between. This CDR3 reads CASSVTGSTEAFF. CDR3 coding DNA: TGTGCCAGCAGCGTAACAGGGTCGACTGAAGCTTTCTTT. Full variable domain (outside the CDR3, taken from reference TRBV9 and TRBJ1-1): DSGVTQTPKHLITATGQRVTLRCSPRSGDLSVYWYQQSLDQGLQFLIQYYNGEERAKGNILERFSAQQFPDLHSELNLSSLELGDSALYFCASSVTGSTEAFFGQGTRLTVV.

The gene calls are TRBV15 and TRBJ2-1; D perhaps matches TRBD2 (6 bases). Trimming removed 5 bases at V and 8 bases at J, with 19 bases between. This CDR3 has 15 amino acids. Germline V CDR1 and CDR2: LNHNV, YYDKDF (reference sequence). The CDR3 nucleotides read TGTGCCACCAGCCCTCGGTGGGAGGCTTTGGATGAGCAGTTCTTC. Translation gives CATSPRWEALDEQFF.